What follows are 10 T cell receptor beta chains derived from one specimen sequenced in a study of T cell repertoires in cytomegalovirus infection. TCRdb reanalysed the reads using MiXCR and keeps one entry per CDR3 protein. The data contain around 130,000 distinct CDR3 sequences, 7.5% to 9% of them singletons. The sequencing input was PBMCs. The receptors originated from a human donor in good health (CMV status not recorded). Some clones in this sample may be carry-over from other donors' samples.

This clonotype was observed at least ten times. V gene TRBV28 combines with J gene TRBJ1-1; D may be TRBD1 (6 bases). Germline V gene sequence: CDR1 MDHEN, CDR2 SYDVKM. Between the trimmed V and J ends, which lost 8 bases and 0 bases, there was a span of 10 bases. The CDR3 runs 13 residues. The CDR3 DNA reads as TGTGCCAGCTGGGACATCATGAACACTGAAGCTTTCTTT. Translation: CASWDIMNTEAFF.

The chain combines TRBV19 with TRBJ1-5, with D perhaps matching TRBD1 (6 bases). There are 16 residues in the CDR3. The V gene's germline CDR1 is LNHDA and CDR2 SQIVND (reference sequence). V was pared by 6 bases and J by 5 bases, with 20 bases between. CDR3 in amino acids: CASSPMEGGADQPQHF. CDR3 nucleotides: TGTGCCAGTAGCCCCATGGAAGGGGGTGCGGATCAGCCCCAGCATTTT.

A note on this clonotype: A much larger clone lies one base from this, so it may be a read error. This chain uses TRBV7-4 with TRBJ1-3; D uncertain. Germline V CDR1 and CDR2: SGHVT, SQSDAQ. This CDR3 has 14 residues. Trimming took 2 bases from V and 4 from J, leaving 9 bases between them. This CDR3 reads CASSLRLEGNTIYF. CDR3 bases: TGTGCCAGCAGCTTACGGTTAGAAGGAAACACCATATATTTT. Based on the CDR3 plus reference TRBV7-4 and TRBJ1-3, the full variable domain is GAGVSQSPRYKVAKRGRDVALRCDSISGHVTLYWYRQTLGQGSEVLTYSQSDAQRDKSGRPSGRFSAERPERSVSTLKIQRTEQGDSAVYLCASSLRLEGNTIYFGEGSWLTVV.

The genes are TRBV7-9 and TRBJ2-7; TRBD1 or TRBD2 may be the D gene (5 bases each). Germline values: CDR1 SEHNR, CDR2 FQNEAQ (reference sequence). There are 15 residues in the CDR3. V was shortened by 1 base and J by 2 bases, with 12 bases between the two germline ends. CDR3 nucleotide sequence: TGTGCCAGCAGCTTAGGCACCGGGACCACCTACGAGCAGTACTTC. Protein product: CASSLGTGTTYEQYF.

This sequence joins TRBV25-1 and TRBJ2-5; a weak D match, TRBD1 (7 bases). The CDR3 covers 14 residues. Trimming stripped 7 bases from V and 5 bases from J, with 17 bases between. In germline, CDR1 is MGHDK, CDR2 SYGVNS. Here the CDR3 DNA reads TGTGCCAGCAACAGACAGGGCGGGAAGGAGACCCAGTACTTC. Translating gives CASNRQGGKETQYF.

Remarks on this clonotype: A much larger clone is a single base away; this may be a read error. The chain is built from TRBV2 and TRBJ1-1; perhaps TRBD1 as D (5 bases). With 11 bases removed from V and 2 bases from J, the gap between germline ends came to 12 bases. CDR1 SNHLY and CDR2 FYNNEI come from the germline V gene. The CDR3 consists of 12 residues. Here the CDR3 DNA reads TGTGCCCTCCAAGGGGTTAACACTGAAGCTTTCTTT. Protein sequence: CALQGVNTEAFF.

This clonotype was recorded many times. J is TRBJ1-3 and V is TRBV7-8, with 9 bases lining up with TRBD1. V trimming: 0 bases; J trimming: 7 bases; junction bases outside the gene matches: 4. This CDR3 is 15 amino acids long. Germline V gene data show CDR1 as SGHVS and CDR2 as FQNEAQ. The CDR3 spells CASSLAGTGTNTIYF. The CDR3 nucleotides are TGTGCCAGCAGCTTAGCGGGGACAGGGACGAACACCATATATTTT.

In its sample, this clonotype was seen many times. The chain combines TRBV20-1 with TRBJ1-2, with a tentative D call TRBD1 (5 bases). CDR1 is DFQATT, CDR2 SNEGSKA, per germline (reference sequence). V lost 1 base and J lost 2, with 8 bases in between. The CDR3 has 13 residues. DNA for the CDR3: TGCAGTGCTAGAGGGGACCCAAACTATGGCTACACCTTC. It specifies CSARGDPNYGYTF.

The chain links TRBV29-1 to TRBJ2-1, with D perhaps TRBD1 (5 bases). With 3 bases removed from V and 5 bases from J, the gap between germline ends came to 11 bases. This CDR3 comprises 13 residues. The germline V gene has CDR1 SQVTM and CDR2 ANQGSEA. CDR3 protein: CSVDVGADNEQFF. The CDR3 DNA reads TGCAGCGTTGACGTTGGGGCTGACAATGAGCAGTTCTTC.

V usage is TRBV5-6 and J usage is TRBJ2-1; possibly TRBD2 for D (7 bases). Per germline, CDR1 SGHDT and CDR2 YYEEEE. V lost 4 bases and J 3 bases, leaving 14 bases between the germline ends. CDR3 size: 15 residues. Here the CDR3 reads CASSSGTQSYNEQFF. CDR3 nucleotide sequence: TGTGCCAGCAGCAGCGGGACACAGAGCTACAATGAGCAGTTCTTC.